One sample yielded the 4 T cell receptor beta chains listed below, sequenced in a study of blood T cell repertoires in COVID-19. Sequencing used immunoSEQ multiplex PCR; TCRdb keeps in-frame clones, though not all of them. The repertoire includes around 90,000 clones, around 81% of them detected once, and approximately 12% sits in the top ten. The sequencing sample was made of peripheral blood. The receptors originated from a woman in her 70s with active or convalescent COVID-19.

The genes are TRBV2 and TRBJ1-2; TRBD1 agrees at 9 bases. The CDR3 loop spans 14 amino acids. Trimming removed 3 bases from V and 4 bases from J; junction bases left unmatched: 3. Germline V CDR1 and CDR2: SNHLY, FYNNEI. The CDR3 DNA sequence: TGTGCCAGCAGTGACCCGGGACAGGGCTATGGCTACACCTTC. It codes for CASSDPGQGYGYTF.

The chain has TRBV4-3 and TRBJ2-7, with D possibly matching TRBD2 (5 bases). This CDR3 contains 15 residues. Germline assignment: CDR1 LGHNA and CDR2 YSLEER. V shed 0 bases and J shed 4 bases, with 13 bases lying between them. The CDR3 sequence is CASSQDIWETYEQYF. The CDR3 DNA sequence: TGCGCCAGCAGCCAAGATATATGGGAGACGTACGAGCAGTACTTC.

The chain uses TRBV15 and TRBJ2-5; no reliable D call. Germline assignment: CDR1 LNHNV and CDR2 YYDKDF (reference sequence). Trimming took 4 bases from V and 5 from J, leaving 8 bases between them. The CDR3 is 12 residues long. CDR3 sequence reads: CATSNWRETQYF. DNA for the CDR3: TGTGCCACCAGCAATTGGCGGGAGACCCAGTACTTC.

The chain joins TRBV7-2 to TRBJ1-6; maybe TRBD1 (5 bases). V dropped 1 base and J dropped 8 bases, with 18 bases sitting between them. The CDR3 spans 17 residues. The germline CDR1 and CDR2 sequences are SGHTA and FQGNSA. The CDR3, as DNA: TGTGCCAGCAGCTTAGATAGGGCAGGGAGGGAAGATTCACCCCTCCACTTT. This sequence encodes CASSLDRAGREDSPLHF.